This T cell receptor (beta chain) stems from a study of cytomegalovirus exposure and HLA in healthy donors. Study-wide results and caveats: Across donors, most TCRs were seen rarely, yet some public ones were widespread.

The PCR made use of 60 Vbeta and 13 Jbeta primers. Measured with immunoSEQ multiplex PCR; TCRdb has only the in-frame clones, and not every one. The sample lists more than 150,000 clones, 65% to 85% occurring once. Donors likely had unrecorded immune exposures despite being nominally healthy when sampled. As for this clone: No antigen is known for it.

The TCR sequence derives from a girl between 5 and 17 years old in good health and CMV-seropositive. Sequenced sample: PBMCs.

CDR3 nucleotide sequence: TGCGCCAGCGCTTTTAGGGCTAGCACCACCGGGGAGCTGTTTTTT. The encoded protein is CASAFRASTTGELFF. The V gene is TRBV10-1, the J gene TRBJ2-2; D is perhaps TRBD2 (5 bases). The germline V and J ends were trimmed by 8 bases and 4 bases, with 17 bases remaining between them. Germline lookup yields CDR1 WNHNN and CDR2 SYGVQD (reference sequence). This CDR3 is 15 amino acids long.